This T cell receptor beta chain was found in a study of control samples from healthy donors and cancer patients. Clones were sequenced by immunoSEQ multiplex PCR, and TCRdb holds only the in-frame ones, with some missing. The repertoire holds roughly 29,000 clones, 70% to 90% seen once, with around 3.6% in the top ten. Specimen: formalin-fixed, paraffin-embedded tissue. The origin of this receptor is a female donor with melanoma.

The CDR3 here is CASSFGTSGFTDTQYF. CDR3 DNA: TGCGCCAGCAGCTTCGGGACTAGCGGCTTCACAGATACGCAGTATTTT. The chain joins TRBV4-3 to TRBJ2-3; 11 bases align to TRBD2. This CDR3 is 16 amino acids long. The germline V gene encodes CDR1 LGHNA and CDR2 YSLEER. With 5 bases clipped from V and 2 bases from J, the junction kept 6 bases outside the gene matches.